The entry that follows covers one T cell receptor (beta chain) sequence. The data derive from a study of blood T cell repertoires in COVID-19. Original methodology: Estimation of nucleated cell counts relied on the amplification of reference gene primers. Clones were sequenced by immunoSEQ multiplex PCR, and TCRdb holds only the in-frame ones, with some missing. V, J and clone size derive from that table, while D and trimming were established from the DNA sequence. This table holds about 250,000 clones, approximately 86% found once. This CDR3 spans 13 amino acids. CDR1 is SNHLY, CDR2 FYNNEI, per germline. Unmatched junction bases numbered 6, after V lost 7 bases and J lost 7 bases.

This clonotype was sampled from a woman aged 55-69 years who had recovered from COVID-19. This sequence joins TRBV2 and TRBJ1-5, with 8 bases that match TRBD1. The material sequenced was peripheral blood. The CDR3 spells CASTGTGIQPQHF. Here the CDR3 DNA reads TGTGCCAGCACAGGGACAGGTATACAGCCCCAGCATTTT.